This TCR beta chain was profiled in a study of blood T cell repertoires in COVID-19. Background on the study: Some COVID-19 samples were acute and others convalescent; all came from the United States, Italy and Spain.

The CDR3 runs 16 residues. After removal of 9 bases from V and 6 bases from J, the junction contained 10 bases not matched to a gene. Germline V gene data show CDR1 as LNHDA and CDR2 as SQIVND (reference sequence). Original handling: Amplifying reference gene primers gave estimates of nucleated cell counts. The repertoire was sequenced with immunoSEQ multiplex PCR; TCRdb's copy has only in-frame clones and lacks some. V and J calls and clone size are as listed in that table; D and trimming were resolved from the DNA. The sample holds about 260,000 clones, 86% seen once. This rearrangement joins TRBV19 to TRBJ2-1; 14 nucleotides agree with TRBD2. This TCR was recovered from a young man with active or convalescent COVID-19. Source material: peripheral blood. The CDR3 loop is CASTGTSGGPLNEQFF. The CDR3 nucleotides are TGTGCCAGCACCGGGACTAGCGGGGGCCCACTCAATGAGCAGTTCTTC.